A selection of T cell receptor beta chains follows, all from one sample in a study of early T cells in non-severe SARS-CoV-2 infection. TCRdb fed the 5' RACE reads into MiXCR, producing one record per CDR3 protein. The repertoire consists of about 60,000 distinct CDR3 sequences, with around 8.9% occurring once and the leading ten covering about 16%. Sequencing was performed on whole blood. These receptors all stem from an adult who was a healthcare worker with PCR-confirmed SARS-CoV-2 infection or an uninfected control (not recorded which). The CDR3 runs from the conserved cysteine through the conserved F or W. Each record gives: V gene, D gene, clone size, J gene, CDR3 DNA, CDR3 protein. A D gene is named only where the DNA matches it firmly. Size values are once, few and many counts, or a class for expanded clones, and some rows have none.

V gene: TRBV4-1
D gene: .
clone size: .
J gene: TRBJ1-2
CDR3 DNA: TGCGCCAGCAGCGGGAGTTACGATGGCTACACCTTC
CDR3 protein: CASSGSYDGYTF

V gene: TRBV6-4
D gene: .
clone size: many
J gene: TRBJ2-3
CDR3 DNA: TGTGCCAGCAGTGACCTGGCAGGCACAGATACGCAGTATTTT
CDR3 protein: CASSDLAGTDTQYF

V gene: TRBV20-1
D gene: TRBD2
clone size: many
J gene: TRBJ2-7
CDR3 DNA: TGCAGTGCTAGAAAAGCGGGACCCTACGAGCAGTACTTC
CDR3 protein: CSARKAGPYEQYF

V gene: TRBV25-1
D gene: .
clone size: many
J gene: TRBJ2-7
CDR3 DNA: TGTGCCAGCAGTGGACAAGGACGATTCTACGAGCAGTACTTC
CDR3 protein: CASSGQGRFYEQYF

V gene: TRBV6-2/TRBV6-3
D gene: .
clone size: many
J gene: TRBJ2-3
CDR3 DNA: TGTGCCAGCAGTTACGACCCTTCCGGGCGAACAAGCACAGATACGCAGTATTTT
CDR3 protein: CASSYDPSGRTSTDTQYF

V gene: TRBV27
D gene: TRBD1
clone size: .
J gene: TRBJ1-1
CDR3 DNA: TGTGCCAGCAGTTTTGGACAGGCCCCGATGAACACTGAAGCTTTCTTT
CDR3 protein: CASSFGQAPMNTEAFF

V gene: TRBV7-9
D gene: TRBD2
clone size: .
J gene: TRBJ2-1
CDR3 DNA: TGTGCCAGCAGCTTGGGACGGGAGGCCTACAATGAGCAGTTCTTC
CDR3 protein: CASSLGREAYNEQFF

V gene: TRBV3-1
D gene: .
clone size: few
J gene: TRBJ2-7
CDR3 DNA: TGTGCCAGCAGCCCTACGCAGTCCTCCTACGAGCAGTACTTC
CDR3 protein: CASSPTQSSYEQYF

V gene: TRBV11-2
D gene: .
clone size: .
J gene: TRBJ1-2
CDR3 DNA: TGTGCCAGCAGCCGGAACTATGGCTACACCTTC
CDR3 protein: CASSRNYGYTF

V gene: TRBV5-1
D gene: .
clone size: many
J gene: TRBJ1-2
CDR3 DNA: TGCGCCAGCAGCAGAGGCAAAGGCTACACCTTC
CDR3 protein: CASSRGKGYTF

V gene: TRBV6-4
D gene: .
clone size: few
J gene: TRBJ1-1
CDR3 DNA: TGTGCCAGCAGTGAGTGGACGGAGAACACTGAAGCTTTCTTT
CDR3 protein: CASSEWTENTEAFF

V gene: TRBV20-1
D gene: TRBD2
clone size: many
J gene: TRBJ2-5
CDR3 DNA: TGCAGTGCTAGTCCCCTTCTTAGCGGGAGCCAAGAGACCCAGTACTTC
CDR3 protein: CSASPLLSGSQETQYF

V gene: TRBV14
D gene: .
clone size: .
J gene: TRBJ1-4
CDR3 DNA: TGTGCCAGCAGCCCAGTGGGCAGGGAAAGTGAAAAACTGTTTTTT
CDR3 protein: CASSPVGRESEKLFF

V gene: TRBV9
D gene: .
clone size: many
J gene: TRBJ2-3
CDR3 DNA: TGTGCCAGCAGCGTAGGGTCCCAGCGCACAGATACGCAGTATTTT
CDR3 protein: CASSVGSQRTDTQYF

V gene: TRBV12-3/TRBV12-4
D gene: TRBD1
clone size: few
J gene: TRBJ2-5
CDR3 DNA: TGTGCCAGCAGCTACCAGCCAATGGACAGGGTCCGGGAGACCCAGTACTTC
CDR3 protein: CASSYQPMDRVRETQYF

V gene: TRBV29-1
D gene: .
clone size: .
J gene: TRBJ2-7
CDR3 DNA: TGCAGCGTTGGGCAGACCTACGAGCAGTACTTC
CDR3 protein: CSVGQTYEQYF

V gene: TRBV30
D gene: TRBD1
clone size: .
J gene: TRBJ2-7
CDR3 DNA: TGTGCCTGGAGCTCGGGACAGGGGGCCTACGAGCAGTACTTC
CDR3 protein: CAWSSGQGAYEQYF

V gene: TRBV28
D gene: .
clone size: few
J gene: TRBJ2-3
CDR3 DNA: TGTGCCAGCATTGGCTTCTCAGATACGCAGTATTTT
CDR3 protein: CASIGFSDTQYF